These T cell receptor beta chains were read from a single sample in a study of identical twins. MiXCR, applied by TCRdb to the 5' RACE reads, yields one record per CDR3 protein. Of around 510,000 distinct CDR3 sequences listed, approximately 15% were seen once; the top ten hold around 0.98%. These sequences were also reported in another study, on yellow fever vaccine responses in identical twins.

The sample consisted of CD4+ T cells sorted from blood. Receptors originate from a woman aged 18-35 years in good health. Each CDR3 is given with its conserved first and last residue. D genes are given only for firm matches. A row's size may be missing; if present it is once, few, many or a size class.

TRBJ2-1	-	TRBV2	many	CASMRSTDRTYNEQFF	TGTGCCAGCATGAGATCTACAGACAGGACCTACAATGAGCAGTTCTTC
TRBJ2-5	TRBD2	TRBV19	few	CASSRTSGSGTQYF	TGTGCCAGTAGCCGGACTAGCGGGAGTGGGACCCAGTACTTC
TRBJ2-1	-	TRBV25-1	many	CASSARQVRYNEQFF	TGTGCCAGCAGTGCGAGACAGGTCAGATACAATGAGCAGTTCTTC
TRBJ2-7	TRBD1	TRBV28	many	CASSGPGTGRYEQYF	TGTGCCAGCAGTGGACCCGGGACAGGACGGTACGAGCAGTACTTC
TRBJ2-1	TRBD2	TRBV9	few	CASTIAGGAFSYNEQFF	TGTGCCAGCACCATAGCGGGGGGGGCATTCTCCTACAATGAGCAGTTCTTC
TRBJ2-7	-	TRBV11-1	many	CASSLRVTYEQYF	TGTGCCAGCAGCTTACGGGTTACCTACGAGCAGTACTTC
TRBJ2-7	TRBD1	TRBV3-1	many	CASSPRQGYEQYF	TGTGCCAGCAGCCCTCGACAGGGCTACGAGCAGTACTTC
TRBJ2-4	-	TRBV7-8	-	CASSLVAGYLAKNIQYF	TGTGCCAGCAGCTTAGTCGCAGGCTATCTAGCCAAAAACATTCAGTACTTC
TRBJ2-3	-	TRBV5-5	many	CASSSEDLRGSDTQYF	TGTGCCAGCAGCTCGGAGGATCTTCGTGGGTCAGATACGCAGTATTTT
TRBJ2-2	TRBD1	TRBV12-3/TRBV12-4	-	CASSTGQGTGELFF	TGTGCCAGCAGTACCGGACAGGGGACGGGGGAGCTGTTTTTT
TRBJ2-5	-	TRBV3-1	many	CASSLPPDQETQYF	TGTGCCAGCAGCCTCCCCCCGGACCAAGAGACCCAGTACTTC
TRBJ1-2	-	TRBV6-2/TRBV6-3	few	CASSYSMGPGGASFVGYTF	TGTGCCAGCAGTTACTCGATGGGCCCGGGGGGGGCCAGTTTCGTCGGCTACACCTTC
TRBJ2-7	-	TRBV6-2/TRBV6-3	few	CASSSLQRPEYF	TGTGCCAGCAGTTCCTTACAAAGGCCGGAGTACTTC
TRBJ2-3	TRBD2	TRBV2	-	CASCFSLAGGAGPDTQYF	TGTGCCAGCTGTTTTTCCCTAGCGGGGGGGGCTGGGCCAGATACGCAGTATTTT
TRBJ2-3	TRBD2	TRBV10-3	-	CAISESGRTSGGSDTQYF	TGTGCCATCAGTGAGTCAGGGAGGACTAGCGGGGGTTCAGATACGCAGTATTTT
TRBJ1-1	-	TRBV20-1	few	CSARDFRRGTEAFF	TGCAGTGCTAGAGATTTTAGGCGTGGCACTGAAGCTTTCTTT
TRBJ2-6	-	TRBV9	-	CASSEPRGSRANVLTF	TGTGCCAGCAGCGAACCGCGCGGGTCCCGGGCCAACGTCCTGACTTTC
TRBJ2-5	TRBD1	TRBV7-9	few	CASSLEGGPGTQYF	TGTGCCAGCAGCTTAGAAGGGGGCCCGGGGACCCAGTACTTC
TRBJ2-2	-	TRBV5-1	many	CASSLQPGPNTGELFF	TGCGCCAGCAGCCTGCAACCGGGACCTAACACCGGGGAGCTGTTTTTT
TRBJ2-3	TRBD2	TRBV5-1	-	CASISGGSPTDTQYF	TGCGCCAGCATCTCCGGCGGGAGCCCCACAGATACGCAGTATTTT
TRBJ2-3	TRBD2	TRBV7-9	-	CASSPSREAQTHF	TGTGCCAGCAGCCCGAGTCGGGAGGCCCAAACGCATTTT
TRBJ2-7	TRBD1	TRBV7-8	-	CASSLVFRGQGRDEQYF	TGTGCCAGCAGCTTAGTATTTAGAGGACAGGGAAGGGACGAGCAGTACTTC
TRBJ2-3	TRBD2	TRBV7-3	-	CASSLSGGAADTQYF	TGTGCCAGCAGCCTCAGCGGGGGGGCCGCAGATACGCAGTATTTT
TRBJ2-1	TRBD2	TRBV5-1	few	CASALAGTYNEQFF	TGCGCCAGCGCCCTAGCGGGAACCTACAATGAGCAGTTCTTC
TRBJ2-1	-	TRBV9	few	CASSVVGQGAYNEQFF	TGTGCCAGCAGCGTAGTAGGGCAGGGTGCCTACAATGAGCAGTTCTTC
TRBJ2-3	-	TRBV5-4	many	CASSFWTKGTDTQYF	TGTGCCAGCAGCTTTTGGACCAAGGGGACAGATACGCAGTATTTT
TRBJ2-5	TRBD2	TRBV7-8	few	CASSRTSGSQGETQYF	TGTGCCAGCAGCCGGACTAGCGGTTCACAAGGAGAGACCCAGTACTTC
TRBJ1-1	TRBD1	TRBV5-1	few	CASSLETGVTEAFF	TGCGCCAGCAGCTTGGAGACAGGGGTTACTGAAGCTTTCTTT
TRBJ2-5	-	TRBV9	-	CASSVDNQETQYF	TGTGCCAGCAGCGTAGACAACCAAGAGACCCAGTACTTC
TRBJ2-7	TRBD1	TRBV6-2/TRBV6-3	few	CASSYIQGAGEQYF	TGTGCCAGCAGTTACATACAGGGGGCCGGCGAGCAGTACTTC
TRBJ2-3	TRBD1	TRBV5-1	few	CASSFPSTGIDTQYF	TGCGCCAGCAGCTTCCCGTCGACAGGGATAGATACGCAGTATTTT
TRBJ2-1	TRBD2	TRBV20-1	-	CSARSGGSYNEQFF	TGCAGTGCTAGGAGCGGGGGCTCCTACAATGAGCAGTTCTTC
TRBJ2-2	-	TRBV5-1	-	CASTQPARDEGVGTGELFF	TGCGCCAGCACCCAGCCCGCTCGTGATGAGGGAGTGGGCACCGGGGAGCTGTTTTTT
TRBJ1-1	TRBD1	TRBV29-1	-	CSVEGTGGARTEAFF	TGCAGCGTTGAAGGGACAGGGGGCGCGAGGACTGAAGCTTTCTTT
TRBJ2-5	TRBD2	TRBV9	few	CASSEAGLAGGQETQYF	TGTGCCAGCAGCGAGGCCGGACTAGCGGGGGGGCAAGAGACCCAGTACTTC
TRBJ2-5	-	TRBV7-7	few	CASSRLGTGRETQYF	TGTGCTAGCAGCCGATTAGGGACTGGTAGAGAGACCCAGTACTTC
TRBJ2-1	-	TRBV11-3	-	CASSPGTINEQFF	TGTGCCAGCAGCCCCGGGACCATCAATGAGCAGTTCTTC
TRBJ2-7	-	TRBV7-2	many	CASSFELGEQYF	TGTGCCAGCAGCTTCGAACTCGGGGAGCAGTACTTC
TRBJ2-4	-	TRBV11-2	few	CASSLDLGGAQYF	TGTGCCAGCAGCTTAGATCTAGGAGGGGCCCAGTACTTC
TRBJ1-6	-	TRBV20-1	few	CSARTTILNSPLHF	TGCAGTGCTAGAACAACCATACTTAATTCACCCCTCCACTTT
TRBJ2-3	-	TRBV27	many	CASSFASTDTQYF	TGTGCCAGCAGTTTTGCTAGCACAGATACGCAGTATTTT
TRBJ1-2	-	TRBV5-6	-	CASSLAGVNYGYTF	TGTGCCAGCAGCTTGGCTGGTGTTAACTATGGCTACACCTTC
TRBJ2-3	TRBD1	TRBV7-9	many	CASRPDRVTFGDTQYF	TGTGCCAGCAGGCCGGACAGGGTAACTTTTGGAGATACGCAGTATTTT
TRBJ2-6	-	TRBV24-1	-	CATSDFRGTGANVLTF	TGTGCCACCAGTGATTTTCGGGGTACTGGGGCCAACGTCCTGACTTTC
TRBJ1-3	-	TRBV9	few	CASSVGRYGNTIYF	TGTGCCAGCAGCGTAGGCCGTTATGGAAACACCATATATTTT